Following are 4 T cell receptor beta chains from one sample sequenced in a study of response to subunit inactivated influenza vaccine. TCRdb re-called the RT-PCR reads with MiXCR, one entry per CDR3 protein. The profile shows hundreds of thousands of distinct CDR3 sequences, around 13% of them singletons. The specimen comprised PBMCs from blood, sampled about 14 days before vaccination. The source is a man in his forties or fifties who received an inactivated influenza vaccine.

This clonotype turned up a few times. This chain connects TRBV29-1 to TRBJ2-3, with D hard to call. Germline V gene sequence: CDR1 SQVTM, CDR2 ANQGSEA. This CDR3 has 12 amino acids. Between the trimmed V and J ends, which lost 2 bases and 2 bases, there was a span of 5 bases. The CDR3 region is CSVEIDTDTQYF. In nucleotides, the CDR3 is TGCAGCGTTGAAATTGACACAGATACGCAGTATTTT.

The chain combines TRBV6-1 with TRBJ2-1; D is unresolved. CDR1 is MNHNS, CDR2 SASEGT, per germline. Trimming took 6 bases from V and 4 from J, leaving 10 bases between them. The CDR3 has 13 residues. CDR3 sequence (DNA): TGTGCCAGCAGCTTCCGGGCTTACAATGAGCAGTTCTTC. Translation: CASSFRAYNEQFF.

CDR3 sequence: CASSQERGRAEQFF. The DNA for the CDR3 is TGCGCCAGCAGCCAAGAACGGGGGCGGGCTGAGCAGTTCTTC. The genes are TRBV4-3 and TRBJ2-1; D may match TRBD1 or TRBD2 (6 bases each). The CDR3 covers 14 residues. V lost 0 bases and J 9 bases, leaving 12 bases between the germline ends. CDR1 and CDR2 from the germline V gene are LGHNA and YSLEER.

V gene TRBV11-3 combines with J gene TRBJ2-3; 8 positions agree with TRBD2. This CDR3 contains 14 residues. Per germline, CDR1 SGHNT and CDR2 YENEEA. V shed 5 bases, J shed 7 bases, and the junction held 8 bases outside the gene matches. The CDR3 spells CASSPGGRVNTQYF. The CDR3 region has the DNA TGTGCCAGCAGCCCGGGGGGGAGAGTGAATACGCAGTATTTT.